These T cell receptor beta chains were read from a single sample in a study of blood T cell repertoires in COVID-19. The protocol was immunoSEQ multiplex PCR, while the TCRdb copy is restricted to in-frame clones and leaves out a portion. The repertoire holds under 130,000 clones, with about 76% as singletons. Specimen: peripheral blood. Receptors were obtained from a man older than 75 with acute or convalescent COVID-19. CDR3s include the opening cysteine and the closing phenylalanine or tryptophan.

v_gene,CDR3aa
TRBV7-2,CASSLARNSYNEQFF
TRBV5-6,CASSLVQGGVYEQYF
TRBV27,CASRGLAGGPYNEQFF
TRBV7-2,CASNRDTFSYEQYF
TRBV29-1,CSVGYSGNTIYF
TRBV3-1/TRBV3-2,CASSQDRRGGTEAFF
TRBV4-2,CASSQDGRNSPLHF
TRBV5-5,CASSLVEAYGYTF
TRBV9,CASSGGTAGGTIYF
TRBV5-1,CASSSGGRGYEQYF
TRBV28,CASTPRGGGKGNSPLHF
TRBV12-3/TRBV12-4,CASSLAQSGLTF
TRBV29-1,CSVVLQVQETQYF
TRBV28,CASSLSPGQGTTEAFF
TRBV5-1,CASSLGRGRQDYGYTF
TRBV6-1,CASSEQGETNEKLFF
TRBV6-5,CASRPPGQGRTEAFF
TRBV29-1,CSVMTSAGETQYF
TRBV5-1,CASSDDRGSGNTIYF
TRBV28,CASSNKRKAFF
TRBV2,CASQQGVYNEQFF
TRBV6-2/TRBV6-3,CASSYPGEGLRSNRSYEQYF
TRBV3-1/TRBV3-2,CASSQLDTIYF
TRBV6-5,CASSRGSHQETQYF
TRBV27,CASSLSSLSTDTQYF
TRBV7-6,CASSLDPGNLGTEAFF
TRBV7-2,CASSIQRVSNQPQHF
TRBV4-1,CASSRRTGGRGTEAFF
TRBV19,CASSLQGNTEAFF
TRBV28,CASRSQGKAGELFF
TRBV18,CASSLDRANQPQHF
TRBV5-1,CASSLLGQGAYEQYF
TRBV28,CASTLGHTEAFF
TRBV30,CAWSVRSGRRSEQYF
TRBV7-7,CASSADRRAEQYF
TRBV19,CASRPGHMNTEAFF
TRBV29-1,CSFSRGQETQYF
TRBV27,CASRARQGTYEQYF
TRBV5-1,CASSLGGLNTEAFF
TRBV11-2,CASSLASQAYEQYF